This entry features one TCR beta chain sequence. These data come from a study of T cell responses to AZD1222 COVID-19 vaccine. Germline V CDR1 and CDR2: SGHNT, YYREEE (reference sequence). Trimming shortened V by 6 bases and J by 6 bases, and 9 bases separated the two germline ends. The CDR3 spans 11 residues. Repertoires were generated with immunoSEQ multiplex PCR, while TCRdb's copy carries only in-frame clones and drops some. The data contain over 85,000 clones, 94% of them singletons. This clonotype was sampled from an adult who received the AZD1222 COVID-19 vaccine. The rearrangement joins TRBV5-4 to TRBJ1-2; no clear D. This specimen was peripheral blood, taken 28 days after the second AZD1222 dose. The CDR3 here is CASKTRDGYTF. CDR3 DNA sequence: TGTGCCAGCAAAACAAGGGATGGCTACACCTTC.